Each of the 7 T cell receptor beta chains below was sequenced from the same sample in a study of blood T cell repertoires in COVID-19. Some clones are missing from TCRdb's copy, which holds only in-frame ones; the method was immunoSEQ multiplex PCR. Found here are 25,000 to 30,000 clones, about 84% of them singletons; the top ten hold roughly a sixth. Source material: peripheral blood. These receptors all stem from a woman aged 60-75 years with acute or convalescent COVID-19.

The chain carries TRBV9 and TRBJ2-7, with 8 bases that match TRBD1. Looked up from germline, CDR1 is SGDLS and CDR2 is YYNGEE. CDR3 length equals 13 residues. Unmatched junction bases numbered 6, after V lost 6 bases and J lost 4 bases. CDR3 in amino acids: CASITGTGYEQYF. DNA for the CDR3: TGTGCCAGCATCACCGGGACAGGTTACGAGCAGTACTTC.

The rearrangement joins TRBV28 to TRBJ2-3, with D perhaps TRBD2 (5 bases). V gave up 3 bases and J gave up 12 bases, with 10 bases separating them. Per the germline V gene, CDR1 is MDHEN and CDR2 is SYDVKM. This CDR3 is built from 11 residues. DNA for the CDR3: TGTGCCAGCAGTTTCCTGAGGGAACAGTATTTT. It specifies CASSFLREQYF. Filled out from reference TRBV28 and TRBJ2-3, the complete variable domain reads DVKVTQSSRYLVKRTGEKVFLECVQDMDHENMFWYRQDPGLGLRLIYFSYDVKMKEKGDIPEGYSVSREKKERFSLILESASTNQTSMYLCASSFLREQYFGPGTRLTVL.

The gene calls are TRBV6-5 and TRBJ2-3, with 7 bases fitting TRBD2. Germline V gives CDR1 MNHEY, CDR2 SVGAGI. J was trimmed by 6 bases and V by 6 bases; bases with no gene match: 3. This CDR3 has 12 amino acids. The CDR3 DNA is TGTGCCAGCAGCCGAGCGGGGGATACGCAGTATTTT. Amino acid sequence: CASSRAGDTQYF.

The rearrangement joins TRBV11-1 to TRBJ2-7, with 9 bases fitting TRBD1. Trimming removed 5 bases from V and 3 bases from J; junction bases left unmatched: 8. The CDR3 extends over 15 amino acids. Germline V gene sequence: CDR1 SGHAT, CDR2 FQDESV (reference sequence). CDR3 protein: CASSPPDRGRYEQYF. CDR3 DNA sequence: TGTGCCAGCAGCCCCCCGGACAGGGGACGCTACGAGCAGTACTTC.

This sequence joins TRBV6-1 and TRBJ1-5, with D uncertain. CDR3 size: 14 residues. V was cut by 1 base and J by 6 bases, with 10 bases left in between. Germline CDR1 MNHNS, CDR2 SASEGT. Written as DNA, the CDR3 is TGTGCCAGCAGTGAAGGCCCGGGGTCTCAGCCCCAGCATTTT. Translated: CASSEGPGSQPQHF.

The chain uses TRBV10-1 and TRBJ1-5; 7 nucleotides agree with TRBD1. Unmatched junction bases numbered 8, after V lost 8 bases and J lost 7 bases. This CDR3 has 13 amino acids. Germline V lookup: CDR1 WNHNN, CDR2 SYGVQD (reference sequence). The CDR3 region has the DNA TGCGCCAGCCAGGAGGGGGCCGGCCAGCCCCAGCATTTT. Amino acids: CASQEGAGQPQHF.

The chain recombines TRBV19 with TRBJ2-2; TRBD2 might be the D (5 bases). CDR3 size: 16 residues. With 1 base removed from V and 4 bases from J, the gap between germline ends came to 13 bases. The germline V gene encodes CDR1 LNHDA and CDR2 SQIVND (reference sequence). CDR3 nucleotide sequence: TGTGCCAGTAGTATAGGCCTCGGGATCATCACCGGGGAGCTGTTTTTT. Its translation: CASSIGLGIITGELFF.